This T cell receptor (beta chain) was obtained from a study of T cells expressing NK-cell markers. Germline V CDR1 and CDR2: SGDLS, YYNGEE. The CDR3 is 13 amino acids. TCR beta cDNA was generated via 5'RACE template switching incorporating UMIs. TCRdb reprocessed the 5' RACE reads and stores each CDR3 protein as one record, lacking DNA. The table lists approximately 150,000 distinct CDR3 sequences, with approximately 12% in the top ten. The source of this sequence is a man between 18 and 35 years old in good health. The sequenced sample was blood T cells: a sorted CD56 or NKG2C T cell subset, CD4+ or CD8+ T cells, or bulk PBMC T cells (not recorded which). V and J are TRBV9 and TRBJ1-1. The CDR3 region is CASSVVGTAEAFF.